Presented here are 27 T cell receptor beta chains from one specimen sequenced in a study of OX40 agonist ivuxolimab in advanced cancers. Profiled with immunoSEQ multiplex PCR; TCRdb holds only in-frame clones, not every one. The data contain over 60,000 clones, roughly 83% of them singletons. The sequencing here drew on CD4+ or CD8+ T cells sorted from blood, taken in a trial of the OX40 agonist ivuxolimab. These receptor sequences come from an adult with an advanced solid tumor such as melanoma, head and neck, liver or kidney cancer.

This clone was seen more than once but under ten times. The same CDR3 also results from other DNA sequences found in this sample. The chain couples TRBV28 to TRBJ1-5; TRBD1 matches 7 bases. Germline CDR1 and CDR2: MDHEN and SYDVKM. V lost 5 bases, J lost 3 bases, and 1 base stayed unmatched. There are 13 residues in the CDR3. The CDR3 DNA reads as TGTGCCAGCAGTGGGACAGTCAATCAGCCCCAGCATTTT. Its translation is CASSGTVNQPQHF. The full variable domain, in which reference TRBV28 and TRBJ1-5 provide the parts outside the CDR3, is DVKVTQSSRYLVKRTGEKVFLECVQDMDHENMFWYRQDPGLGLRLIYFSYDVKMKEKGDIPEGYSVSREKKERFSLILESASTNQTSMYLCASSGTVNQPQHFGDGTRLSIL.

The CDR3 bases are TGTGCCAGCAGTGATAACAGCAGGAATCAGCCCCAGCATTTT. It is translated as CASSDNSRNQPQHF. V is TRBV2 and J is TRBJ1-5, with D unclear. This CDR3 is 14 amino acids long. Per germline, CDR1 SNHLY and CDR2 FYNNEI. Deletions cut 3 bases from V and 4 bases from J, with 10 bases between.

The chain uses TRBV5-1 and TRBJ2-3, with D possibly matching TRBD1 (5 bases). V was cut by 0 bases and J by 4 bases, with 6 bases left in between. Per germline, CDR1 SGHRS and CDR2 YFSETQ. This CDR3 comprises 13 residues. CDR3 protein: CASSLGGPDTQYF. Written as DNA, the CDR3 is TGCGCCAGCAGCTTGGGGGGCCCAGATACGCAGTATTTT.

This chain joins TRBV6-1 and TRBJ1-3; D gene ambiguous. The CDR3 length is 14 residues. The ends were cut back, 7 bases at V and 0 bases at J, with 10 bases in the middle. Germline assignment: CDR1 MNHNS and CDR2 SASEGT. The CDR3 loop reads CASIDKSSGNTIYF. DNA for the CDR3: TGTGCCAGCATTGACAAAAGCTCTGGAAACACCATATATTTT.

V and J are TRBV7-3 and TRBJ2-5, with 8 bases aligning to TRBD2. The CDR3 runs to 15 residues. CDR1 and CDR2 (germline): SGHTA, FQGTGA. Trimming cost V 5 bases and J 1 base; bases outside gene matches: 6. The CDR3 DNA sequence: TGTGCCAGCAGCCGGAGCGGGGGCTCCCAAGAGACCCAGTACTTC. This translates into CASSRSGGSQETQYF.

This clone has just one count. This sequence joins TRBV2 and TRBJ1-5, with TRBD1 matching 9 bases. The trim removed 6 bases at V and 2 bases at J, leaving 5 bases unmatched. Germline-derived CDR1 and CDR2 are SNHLY and FYNNEI. The CDR3 loop spans 15 amino acids. The CDR3, as DNA: TGTGCCAGCAGAAAACAGGGGGCTGGCAATCAGCCCCAGCATTTT. It encodes CASRKQGAGNQPQHF.

This clone was observed a single time. This chain connects TRBV2 to TRBJ2-5; TRBD1 might be the D (6 bases). The CDR3 sequence is 12 residues long. Looked up from germline, CDR1 is SNHLY and CDR2 is FYNNEI. The V end lost 7 bases, the J end lost 6 bases, and 12 bases lay between the germline ends. CDR3 bases: TGTGCCAGCACTGTAGGGGGAAAGACCCAGTACTTC. Its translation is CASTVGGKTQYF.

The V gene is TRBV6-5, the J gene TRBJ1-4; 12 bases fit TRBD1. The CDR3 consists of 15 residues. Looked up from germline, CDR1 is MNHEY and CDR2 is SVGAGI. V shed 2 bases, J shed 8 bases, and the junction held 3 bases outside the gene matches. The CDR3 region is CASSYGGTGGEKLFF. For the CDR3, the DNA is TGTGCCAGCAGTTACGGTGGGACAGGGGGCGAAAAACTGTTTTTT.

This chain connects TRBV29-1 to TRBJ2-5; D perhaps matches TRBD2 (6 bases). CDR1 SQVTM and CDR2 ANQGSEA come from the germline V gene. The V gene lost 5 bases and the J gene lost 4 bases, with 17 bases spanning the gap. CDR3 length: 14 amino acids. CDR3 region: CSVKELGGRETQYF. CDR3 DNA sequence: TGCAGCGTTAAGGAGTTGGGGGGACGAGAGACCCAGTACTTC.

The gene calls are TRBV4-3 and TRBJ2-7; no clear D gene. The V gene lost 1 base and the J gene lost 0 bases, with 10 bases spanning the gap. Germline V gene lookup returns CDR1 LGHNA and CDR2 YSLEER. There are 15 residues in the CDR3. The CDR3 region is CASSQGELFSYEQYF. CDR3 sequence (DNA): TGCGCCAGCAGCCAAGGTGAACTATTCTCCTACGAGCAGTACTTC.

This sequence joins TRBV27 and TRBJ2-6; D is possibly TRBD2 (6 bases). CDR1 is MNHEY and CDR2 is SMNVEV in the germline V gene (reference sequence). This CDR3 is 20 amino acids long. Trimming took 8 bases from V and 0 from J, leaving 26 bases between them. The CDR3 protein is CASLPRLGDLGGSGANVLTF. CDR3 DNA sequence: TGTGCCAGCCTCCCCCGTTTGGGGGACCTGGGGGGCTCTGGGGCCAACGTCCTGACTTTC.

The chain links TRBV2 to TRBJ2-5; TRBD1 is a possible D gene (5 bases). This CDR3 has 13 residues. Trimming pared 9 bases from V and 5 bases from J, leaving 16 bases between. Germline CDR1 SNHLY, CDR2 FYNNEI. The chain's CDR3 is CASTRRKGETQYF. The CDR3 DNA is TGTGCCAGTACTCGCAGAAAGGGGGAGACCCAGTACTTC. Full variable domain (rest looked up from reference TRBV2 and TRBJ2-5): EPEVTQTPSHQVTQMGQEVILRCVPISNHLYFYWYRQILGQKVEFLVSFYNNEISEKSEIFDDQFSVERPDGSNFTLKIRSTKLEDSAMYFCASTRRKGETQYFGPGTRLLVL.

The chain couples TRBV11-1 to TRBJ1-3, with 8 bases that match TRBD1. The V and J ends lost 5 bases and 8 bases, in that order; junction bases with no gene match: 8. The CDR3 is 14 amino acids. Germline CDR1 SGHAT, CDR2 FQDESV (reference sequence). CDR3 loop: CASSPGQGGDTIYF. CDR3 DNA: TGTGCCAGCAGCCCAGGACAGGGAGGAGACACCATATATTTT.

The chain couples TRBV9 to TRBJ1-2; tentative D call: TRBD1 (5 bases). The V end lost 5 bases, the J end lost 4 bases, and 18 bases lay between the germline ends. Germline V gives CDR1 SGDLS, CDR2 YYNGEE. CDR3 length: 15 amino acids. CDR3: CASSNPGRGFYGYTF. The CDR3 coding sequence is TGTGCCAGCAGTAACCCTGGGAGGGGATTCTATGGCTACACCTTC.

V usage is TRBV28 and J usage is TRBJ2-3, with 9 bases lining up with TRBD1. This CDR3 is 15 amino acids long. The germline gives CDR1 MDHEN, CDR2 SYDVKM. V gave up 3 bases and J gave up 6 bases; unmatched junction bases: 7. The CDR3 region is CASSFGDRAIDTQYF. CDR3 coding DNA: TGTGCCAGCAGTTTCGGGGACAGGGCAATTGATACGCAGTATTTT. Filled out from reference TRBV28 and TRBJ2-3, the complete variable domain reads DVKVTQSSRYLVKRTGEKVFLECVQDMDHENMFWYRQDPGLGLRLIYFSYDVKMKEKGDIPEGYSVSREKKERFSLILESASTNQTSMYLCASSFGDRAIDTQYFGPGTRLTVL.

This clone is deemed medium-sized (0.01 to 0.1%). The genes are TRBV7-9 and TRBJ1-1; D remains ambiguous. Trimming took 5 bases from V and 5 from J, leaving 6 bases between them. This CDR3 contains 11 residues. Germline V CDR1 and CDR2: SEHNR, FQNEAQ (reference sequence). CDR3 amino acids: CASSLDTEAFF. The CDR3 bases are TGTGCCAGCAGCCTGGATACTGAAGCTTTCTTT.

Only one count was recorded for this clone. This chain uses TRBV7-2 with TRBJ1-5, with TRBD1 as a possible D gene (5 bases). Deletions cut 5 bases from V and 0 bases from J, with 5 bases between. The germline V gene has CDR1 SGHTA and CDR2 FQGNSA. The CDR3 is made up of 13 amino acids. The CDR3 sequence: CASSRGSNQPQHF. Written as DNA, the CDR3 is TGTGCCAGCAGCAGGGGTAGCAATCAGCCCCAGCATTTT.

This sequence joins TRBV7-2 and TRBJ2-3; 11 bases are shared with TRBD2. The CDR3 extends over 17 amino acids. The junction had 9 bases not matched to a gene; V was cut back by 3 bases and J by 4 bases. Germline CDR1 SGHTA, CDR2 FQGNSA. The CDR3 sequence is CASSFLFSGGAADTQYF. The CDR3 DNA sequence: TGTGCCAGCAGCTTCCTGTTTAGCGGGGGGGCAGCAGATACGCAGTATTTT.

The rearrangement links TRBV2 to TRBJ2-5, with D tentatively TRBD2 (5 bases). The CDR3 covers 13 residues. From germline, CDR1 is SNHLY and CDR2 FYNNEI. The V end lost 2 bases, the J end lost 5 bases, and 9 bases lay between the germline ends. CDR3 sequence: CASSELARETQYF. DNA for the CDR3: TGTGCCAGCAGTGAATTAGCGCGGGAGACCCAGTACTTC.

The V gene is TRBV5-1, the J gene TRBJ2-1; D gene uncertain. Germline values: CDR1 SGHRS, CDR2 YFSETQ. V lost 1 base and J 1 base, leaving 6 bases between the germline ends. The CDR3 spans 14 residues. Here the CDR3 reads CASSLTESYNEQFF. CDR3 in DNA: TGCGCCAGCAGCTTGACTGAATCCTACAATGAGCAGTTCTTC.

This sequence joins TRBV28 and TRBJ1-1; 9 nucleotides line up with TRBD1. This CDR3 contains 16 residues. CDR1 is MDHEN and CDR2 is SYDVKM in the germline V gene. V lost 6 bases to trimming and J lost 4 bases; unmatched junction nucleotides: 12. This CDR3 reads CASRAPPGQGTTEAFF. DNA for the CDR3: TGTGCCAGCAGAGCCCCACCGGGACAGGGTACCACTGAAGCTTTCTTT. The full variable domain, with the rest looked up from reference TRBV28 and TRBJ1-1, is DVKVTQSSRYLVKRTGEKVFLECVQDMDHENMFWYRQDPGLGLRLIYFSYDVKMKEKGDIPEGYSVSREKKERFSLILESASTNQTSMYLCASRAPPGQGTTEAFFGQGTRLTVV.

The V gene is TRBV4-2, the J gene TRBJ1-2; weak D call: TRBD1 (6 bases). The CDR3 loop spans 15 amino acids. V was trimmed by 1 base and J by 8 bases, leaving 17 bases between them. Germline V CDR1 and CDR2: LGHNA, YNFKEQ. The CDR3 bases are TGTGCCAGCAGCCAAGCCGGGACAACGCCGGGGGGCTACACCTTC. Protein: CASSQAGTTPGGYTF.

The V and J genes are TRBV28 and TRBJ1-1; D call uncertain. Germline assignment: CDR1 MDHEN and CDR2 SYDVKM. CDR3 size: 15 residues. V dropped 1 base and J dropped 4 bases, with 13 bases sitting between them. DNA of the CDR3: TGTGCCAGCAGTTTATTCGGGGTGGGGTCCACTGAAGCTTTCTTT. It yields the protein CASSLFGVGSTEAFF.

The chain combines TRBV6-6 with TRBJ1-4; 12 bases agree with TRBD1. Looked up from germline, CDR1 is MNHNY and CDR2 is SVGAGI (reference sequence). This CDR3 is built from 15 residues. The V gene end was trimmed by 0 bases and the J gene end by 8 bases; junction bases not matched to a gene: 1. The DNA of the CDR3 is TGTGCCAGCAGTTACTCCGGGACAGGGGGCGAAAAACTGTTTTTT. Amino acids: CASSYSGTGGEKLFF.

The chain employs TRBV28 and TRBJ2-3; no clear D. V was clipped by 8 bases and J by 6 bases, with 12 bases between them. The CDR3 has 12 amino acids. CDR1 MDHEN and CDR2 SYDVKM come from the germline V gene. CDR3 DNA: TGTGCCAGCGTGGACCGCCGGGATACGCAGTATTTT. This gives the protein CASVDRRDTQYF.

The chain combines TRBV19 with TRBJ2-1, with 13 positions matching TRBD2. After removal of 2 bases from V and 0 bases from J, the junction contained 7 bases not matched to a gene. There are 19 residues in the CDR3. Germline CDR1 reads LNHDA; CDR2 reads SQIVND (reference sequence). The CDR3 nucleotides read TGTGCCAGTAGTATACGGGGGACTAGCGGGATTAGCTCCTACAATGAGCAGTTCTTC. Residues: CASSIRGTSGISSYNEQFF.

The chain joins TRBV4-1 to TRBJ1-2; D uncertain. CDR3 length: 14 amino acids. Germline assignment: CDR1 MGHRA and CDR2 YSYEKL. V was trimmed by 1 base and J by 4 bases, leaving 10 bases between them. The CDR3 region is CASSQAPLSYGYTF. The CDR3, as DNA: TGCGCCAGCAGCCAAGCCCCACTCTCCTATGGCTACACCTTC.